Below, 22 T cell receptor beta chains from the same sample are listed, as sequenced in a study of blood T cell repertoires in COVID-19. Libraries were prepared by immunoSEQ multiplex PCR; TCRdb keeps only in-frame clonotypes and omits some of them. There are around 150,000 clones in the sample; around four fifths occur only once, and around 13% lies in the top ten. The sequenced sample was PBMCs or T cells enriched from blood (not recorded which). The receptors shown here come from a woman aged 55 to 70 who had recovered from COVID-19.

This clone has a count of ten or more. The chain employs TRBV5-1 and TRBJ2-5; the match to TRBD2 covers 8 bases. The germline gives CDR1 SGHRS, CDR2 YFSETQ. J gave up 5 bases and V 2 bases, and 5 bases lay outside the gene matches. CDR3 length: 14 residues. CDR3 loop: CASSFGLAQETQYF. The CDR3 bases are TGCGCCAGCAGCTTTGGACTAGCTCAGGAGACCCAGTACTTC.

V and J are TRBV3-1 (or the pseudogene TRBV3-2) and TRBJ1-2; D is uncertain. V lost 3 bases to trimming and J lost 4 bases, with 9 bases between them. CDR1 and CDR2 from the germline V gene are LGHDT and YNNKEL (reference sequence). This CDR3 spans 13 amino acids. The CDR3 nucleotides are TGTGCCAGCAGCCAGGAGACTTTCTATGGCTACACCTTC. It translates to CASSQETFYGYTF.

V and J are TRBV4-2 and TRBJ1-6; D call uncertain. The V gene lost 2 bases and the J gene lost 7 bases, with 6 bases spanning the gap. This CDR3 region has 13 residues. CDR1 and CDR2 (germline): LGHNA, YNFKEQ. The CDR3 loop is CASSQNINSPLHF. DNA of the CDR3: TGTGCCAGCAGCCAAAATATAAATTCACCCCTCCACTTT.

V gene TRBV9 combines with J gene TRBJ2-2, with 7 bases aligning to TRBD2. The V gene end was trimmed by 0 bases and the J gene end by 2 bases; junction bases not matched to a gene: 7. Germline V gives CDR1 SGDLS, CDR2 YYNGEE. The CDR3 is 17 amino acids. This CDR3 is CASSVAGLAANTGELFF. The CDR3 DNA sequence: TGTGCCAGCAGCGTAGCAGGGCTAGCGGCAAACACCGGGGAGCTGTTTTTT.

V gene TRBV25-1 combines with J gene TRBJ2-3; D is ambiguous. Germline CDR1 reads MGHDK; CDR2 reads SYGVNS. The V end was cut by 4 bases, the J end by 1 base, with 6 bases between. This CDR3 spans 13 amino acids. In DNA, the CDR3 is TGTGCCAGCAGTGTAGCAGGCACAGATACGCAGTATTTT. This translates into CASSVAGTDTQYF. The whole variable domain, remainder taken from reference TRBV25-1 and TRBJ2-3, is EADIYQTPRYLVIGTGKKITLECSQTMGHDKMYWYQQDPGMELHLIHYSYGVNSTEKGDLSSESTVSRIRTEHFPLTLESARPSHTSQYLCASSVAGTDTQYFGPGTRLTVL.

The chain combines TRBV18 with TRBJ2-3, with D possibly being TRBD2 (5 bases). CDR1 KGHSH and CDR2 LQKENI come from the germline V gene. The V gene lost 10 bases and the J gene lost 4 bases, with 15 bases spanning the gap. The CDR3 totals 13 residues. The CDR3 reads CATSREPADTQYF. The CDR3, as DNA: TGTGCCACATCCCGGGAACCGGCAGATACGCAGTATTTT.

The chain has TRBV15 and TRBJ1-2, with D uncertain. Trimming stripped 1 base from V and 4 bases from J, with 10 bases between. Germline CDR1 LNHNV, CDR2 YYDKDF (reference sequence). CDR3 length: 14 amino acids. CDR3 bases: TGTGCCACCAGCAGAGGCACAGAACTCTATGGCTACACCTTC. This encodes CATSRGTELYGYTF.

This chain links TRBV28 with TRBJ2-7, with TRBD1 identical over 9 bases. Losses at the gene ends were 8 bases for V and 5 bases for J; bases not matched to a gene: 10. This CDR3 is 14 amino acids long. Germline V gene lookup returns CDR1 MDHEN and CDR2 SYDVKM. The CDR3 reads CASPAGDRVHEQYF. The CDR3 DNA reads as TGTGCCAGCCCCGCCGGGGACAGGGTCCACGAGCAGTACTTC.

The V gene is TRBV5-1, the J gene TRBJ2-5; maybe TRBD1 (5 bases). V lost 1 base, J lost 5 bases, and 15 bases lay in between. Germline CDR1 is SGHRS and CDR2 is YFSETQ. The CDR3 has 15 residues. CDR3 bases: TGCGCCAGCAGCTTGACAGGTTGGTTTTTGGAGACCCAGTACTTC. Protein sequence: CASSLTGWFLETQYF.

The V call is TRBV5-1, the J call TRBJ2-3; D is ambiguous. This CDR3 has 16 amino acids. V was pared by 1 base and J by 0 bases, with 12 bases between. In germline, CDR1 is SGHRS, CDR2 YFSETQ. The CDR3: CASSLIPFPSTDTQYF. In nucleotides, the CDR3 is TGCGCCAGCAGCTTGATTCCTTTCCCTAGCACAGATACGCAGTATTTT.

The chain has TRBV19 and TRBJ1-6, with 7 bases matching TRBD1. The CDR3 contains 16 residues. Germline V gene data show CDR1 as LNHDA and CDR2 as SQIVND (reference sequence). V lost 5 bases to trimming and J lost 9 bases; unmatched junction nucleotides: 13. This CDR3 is CASSSYRDRTTSPLHF. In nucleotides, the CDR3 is TGTGCCAGTAGTTCATACCGGGACAGAACCACTTCACCCCTCCACTTT.

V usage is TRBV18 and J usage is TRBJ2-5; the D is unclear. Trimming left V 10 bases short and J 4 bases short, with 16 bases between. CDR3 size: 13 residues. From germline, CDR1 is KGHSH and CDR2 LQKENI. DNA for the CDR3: TGTGCCACCTCGCCCCCGCCGGGAGAGACCCAGTACTTC. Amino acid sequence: CATSPPPGETQYF.

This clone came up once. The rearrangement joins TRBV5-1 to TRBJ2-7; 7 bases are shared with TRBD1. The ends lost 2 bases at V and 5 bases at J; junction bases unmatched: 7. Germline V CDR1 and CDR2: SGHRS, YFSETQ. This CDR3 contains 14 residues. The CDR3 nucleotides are TGCGCCAGCAGCTTCGACAGGGATTACGACGAGCAGTACTTC. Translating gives CASSFDRDYDEQYF.

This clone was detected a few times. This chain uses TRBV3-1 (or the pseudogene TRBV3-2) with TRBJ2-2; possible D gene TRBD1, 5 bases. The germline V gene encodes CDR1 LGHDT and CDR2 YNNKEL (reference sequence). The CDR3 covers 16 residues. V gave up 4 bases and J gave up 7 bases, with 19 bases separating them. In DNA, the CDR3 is TGTGCCAGCAGCCCCCAGGGCAGGACCTCGGGCGGGGAGCTGTTTTTT. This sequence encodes CASSPQGRTSGGELFF.

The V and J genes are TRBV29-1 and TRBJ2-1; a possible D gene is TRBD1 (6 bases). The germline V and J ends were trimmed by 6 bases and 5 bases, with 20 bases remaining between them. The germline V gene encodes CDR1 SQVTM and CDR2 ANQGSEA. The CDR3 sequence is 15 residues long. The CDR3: CSVESGSTGNNEQFF. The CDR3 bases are TGCAGCGTCGAAAGCGGTTCAACAGGGAACAATGAGCAGTTCTTC.

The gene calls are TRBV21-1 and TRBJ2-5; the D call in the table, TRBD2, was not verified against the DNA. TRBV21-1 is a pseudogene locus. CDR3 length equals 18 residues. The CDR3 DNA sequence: TGTGCCAGCAGCAAAAAAGCCGGTAGCGGGAGGGCCTTGGAGACCCAGTACTTC. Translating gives CASSKKAGSGRALETQYF.

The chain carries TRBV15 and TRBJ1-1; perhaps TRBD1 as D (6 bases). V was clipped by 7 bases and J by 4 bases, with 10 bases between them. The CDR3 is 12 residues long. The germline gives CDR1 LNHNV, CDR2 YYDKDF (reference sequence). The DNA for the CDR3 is TGTGCCACCAAAGGGGGTCGCACTGAAGCTTTCTTT. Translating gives CATKGGRTEAFF.

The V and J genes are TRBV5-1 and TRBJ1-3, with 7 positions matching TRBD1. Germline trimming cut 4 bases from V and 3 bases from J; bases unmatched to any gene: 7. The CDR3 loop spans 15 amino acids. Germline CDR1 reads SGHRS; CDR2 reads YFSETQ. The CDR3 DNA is TGCGCCAGCAGCCCCGGGACAGCCAATGGAAACACCATATATTTT. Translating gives CASSPGTANGNTIYF. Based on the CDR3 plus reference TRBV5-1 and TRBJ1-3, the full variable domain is KAGVTQTPRYLIKTRGQQVTLSCSPISGHRSVSWYQQTPGQGLQFLFEYFSETQRNKGNFPGRFSGRQFSNSRSEMNVSTLELGDSALYLCASSPGTANGNTIYFGEGSWLTVV.

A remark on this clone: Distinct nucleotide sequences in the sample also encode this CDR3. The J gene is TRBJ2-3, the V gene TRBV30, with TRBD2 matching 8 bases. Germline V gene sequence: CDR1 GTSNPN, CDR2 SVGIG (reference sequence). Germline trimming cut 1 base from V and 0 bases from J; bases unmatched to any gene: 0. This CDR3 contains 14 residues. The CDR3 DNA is TGTGCCTGGAGTGCGGGAGGGAGCACAGATACGCAGTATTTT. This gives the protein CAWSAGGSTDTQYF.

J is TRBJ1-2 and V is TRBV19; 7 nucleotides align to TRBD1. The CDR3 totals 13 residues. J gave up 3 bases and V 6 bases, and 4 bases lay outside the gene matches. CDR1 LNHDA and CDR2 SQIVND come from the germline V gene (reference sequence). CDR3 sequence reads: CASRRQGDYGYTF. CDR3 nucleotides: TGTGCCAGTAGGAGACAGGGCGACTATGGCTACACCTTC.

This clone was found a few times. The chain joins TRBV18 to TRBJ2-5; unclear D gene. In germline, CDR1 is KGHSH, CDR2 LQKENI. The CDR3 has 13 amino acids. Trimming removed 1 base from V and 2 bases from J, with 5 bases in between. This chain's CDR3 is CASSPRAQETQYF. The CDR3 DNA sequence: TGTGCCAGCTCACCACGGGCTCAAGAGACCCAGTACTTC.

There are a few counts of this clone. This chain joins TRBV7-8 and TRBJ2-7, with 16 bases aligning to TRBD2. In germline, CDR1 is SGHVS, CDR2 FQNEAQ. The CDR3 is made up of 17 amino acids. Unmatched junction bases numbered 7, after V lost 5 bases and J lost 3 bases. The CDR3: CASSPGTSGGAVYEQYF. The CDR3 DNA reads TGTGCCAGCAGCCCCGGGACTAGCGGGGGGGCCGTCTACGAGCAGTACTTC.